This T cell receptor (beta chain) was recovered during a study of blood T cell repertoires in COVID-19 (dated by TCRdb to about 2020). Concerning the study at large: Collaborator samples came from the United States, Italy and Spain and covered acute and convalescent phases of COVID-19. Where HLA class I and class II types were available, the types were taken from metadata supplied by the sample provider, not from assay-based typing. The samples were drawn from two sources: the first 160 participants of the ongoing ImmuneRACE study, and 1,000 to 1,500 subjects contributed by 6 global collaborators. The material from the prospective study consisted of cDNA or gDNA derived from T cells, B-cell-depleted T cells, or PBMCs. Subjects who had been exposed to COVID-19, were actively infected with it, or had recovered from it provided the deeply sampled blood TCRbeta repertoires that made up the dataset. The repertoires were made available in a free public database intended to serve as a resource for research on the immune response to SARS-CoV-2. Nearly every sample came with metadata listing a de-identified subject ID, COVID-19 status, age in years and sex.

The germline V gene specifies SQVTM as CDR1 and ANQGSEA as CDR2. From the cysteine up to the phenylalanine, the CDR3 has a length of 13 residues. Only the CDR3 DNA stays, 39 bases, in frame from base 1. V is shortened by 0 bases, J by 8 bases, and the region joining them spans 13 bases. This clone appeared a single time. Its binding antigen is unknown. No clone much larger than this one lies a single base away; base qualities are absent. Whole blood was collected in K2EDTA tubes by collaborating institutions according to the institutions' own protocols. Collaborator samples were shipped for TCRbeta analysis as frozen whole blood, isolated PBMCs, or DNA extracted from either sample type. General study outcomes and caveats: Clinical and demographic metadata were provided uncurated, with the amount varying by source and participant.

TCRbeta CDR3 regions were amplified from genomic DNA by means of the immunoSEQ Assay, a bias-controlled multiplex PCR. The study's own analysis went as follows. The number of nucleated cells in each sample was estimated from the amplification of reference gene primers within the assay. To quantify the absolute abundance of each unique TCRbeta CDR3 rearrangement, sequence reads were collapsed and filtered. For each sample, productive Simpson clonality was calculated as the square root of Simpson's diversity index across productive rearrangements. TCRdb re-hosts the immuneACCESS table, in-frame sequences only. Its copies lack some clones; in the studies checked, an unresolved V gene accounts for under half of them, and the cause for the rest is not known. Clone size and the V and J calls come from that table; the DNA yielded D and trimming. Counted in this sample were roughly 250,000 clones; more than 85% of them appeared once. Of the sample, about 0.8% is held by the ten largest clones.

The receptor's source is a man aged 25 to 40 with acute or convalescent COVID-19. The sequencing input was peripheral blood. This sequence uses TRBV29-1 and TRBJ1-2; TRBD1 might be the D gene, on 6 matching bases. The nucleotide sequence is given as TGCAGCGTTGAAGATCCCCAGGGGATCGGCTACACCTTC. It codes for CSVEDPQGIGYTF.